Below are 19 T cell receptor beta chains sequenced from a single sample in a study of T cells in Graves' hyperthyroidism and ophthalmopathy. Amplification of TCR beta CDR3 regions used RNA as the template. Researchers ran a first-round RT-PCR on the TCR CDR3 using the HTBI primer set. TCRdb fed the multiplex PCR reads into MiXCR, producing one record per CDR3 protein. This sample has some 760,000 distinct CDR3 sequences, with around 15% found just once. Sequences were obtained from blood. These receptors were collected from a woman younger than 35 with Graves' hyperthyroidism.

This clonotype came up a few times. V gene TRBV6-1 combines with J gene TRBJ2-1; D may be TRBD1 (6 bases). CDR3 length: 14 residues. Germline loops: CDR1 MNHNS, CDR2 SASEGT. Between the trimmed V and J ends, which lost 3 bases and 2 bases, there was a span of 8 bases. This CDR3 is CASSDRGPYNEQFF. The CDR3 bases are TGTGCCAGCAGTGACAGGGGTCCCTACAATGAGCAGTTCTTC.

This clonotype appeared many times. This chain joins TRBV2 and TRBJ1-3; 7 nucleotides line up with TRBD1. This CDR3 spans 15 amino acids. The ends lost 2 bases at V and 3 bases at J; junction bases unmatched: 4. Germline assignment: CDR1 SNHLY and CDR2 FYNNEI. The CDR3 DNA sequence: TGTGCCAGCAGTGAAACAGGGGAAGGTGGAAACACCATATATTTT. Translated: CASSETGEGGNTIYF.

In its sample, this clonotype was seen a few times. The junction does not match germline at one end; this may be a read error. V is TRBV19 and J is TRBJ2-1, with D maybe TRBD2 (6 bases). The CDR3 is 15 residues long. CDR1 and CDR2 from the germline V gene are LNHDA and SQIVND (reference sequence). DNA for the CDR3: TGTGCCAGTAGTTCCTCCCGGGACTCCGACAATGAGCAGTTCTTC. This codes for CASSSSRDSDNEQFF.

This CDR3 reads CASRRQGNEKLFF. As DNA, the CDR3 is TGTGCCAGCAGACGGCAGGGCAATGAAAAACTGTTTTTT. The chain employs TRBV11-2 and TRBJ1-4; perhaps TRBD1 as D (5 bases). This CDR3 comprises 13 residues. Germline CDR1 SGHAT, CDR2 FQNNGV. Trimming took off 6 bases at V and 5 bases at J, with 10 bases between the two ends.

The rearrangement joins TRBV4-1 to TRBJ2-7, with D maybe TRBD2 (5 bases). V lost 6 bases to trimming and J lost 0 bases, with 21 bases between them. Germline CDR1 MGHRA, CDR2 YSYEKL. The CDR3 is made up of 17 amino acids. The CDR3 loop is CASSPQARGAHSYEQYF. In DNA, the CDR3 is TGCGCCAGCAGTCCTCAAGCTCGGGGAGCCCACTCCTACGAGCAGTACTTC.

The rearrangement uses TRBV7-6 and TRBJ2-2; D might be TRBD2 (5 bases). The length of the CDR3 is 15 residues. The ends were cut back, 1 base at V and 4 bases at J, with 10 bases in the middle. Per germline, CDR1 SGHVS and CDR2 FNYEAQ. Here the CDR3 DNA reads TGTGCCAGCAGCTTAGGAGGGCACGGCACCGGGGAGCTGTTTTTT. Protein: CASSLGGHGTGELFF.

This chain joins TRBV27 and TRBJ2-7; D is uncertain. CDR1 is MNHEY and CDR2 is SMNVEV in the germline V gene (reference sequence). This CDR3 has 12 residues. Trimming stripped 0 bases from V and 5 bases from J, with 5 bases between. CDR3 DNA: TGTGCCAGCAGTTTATCTTCGGACGAGCAGTACTTC. It specifies CASSLSSDEQYF.

CDR3 protein: CASSSLRAGTHYEQYF. For the CDR3, the DNA is TGTGCCAGCAGCTCCCTGCGGGCAGGGACACACTACGAGCAGTACTTC. This chain uses TRBV7-9 with TRBJ2-7; perhaps TRBD1 as D (6 bases). Trimming cost V 4 bases and J 3 bases, with 19 bases left between them. Germline V lookup: CDR1 SEHNR, CDR2 FQNEAQ (reference sequence). This CDR3 has 16 residues.

At least ten counts were recorded for this clonotype. The V and J genes are TRBV7-9 and TRBJ2-1; 7 positions match TRBD2. This CDR3 region has 16 residues. V trimming: 4 bases; J trimming: 7 bases; junction bases outside the gene matches: 13. Looked up from germline, CDR1 is SEHNR and CDR2 is FQNEAQ (reference sequence). In nucleotides, the CDR3 is TGTGCCAGCAGCTCGATCCGAGCGGGGTCCAAAAATGAGCAGTTCTTC. Translation: CASSSIRAGSKNEQFF. Together with reference TRBV7-9 and TRBJ2-1, the CDR3 gives the full variable domain: DTGVSQNPRHKITKRGQNVTFRCDPISEHNRLYWYRQTLGQGPEFLTYFQNEAQLEKSRLLSDRFSAERPKGSFSTLEIQRTEQGDSAMYLCASSSIRAGSKNEQFFGPGTRLTVL.

This chain joins TRBV27 and TRBJ1-4; 8 bases map to TRBD1. The germline V gene encodes CDR1 MNHEY and CDR2 SMNVEV (reference sequence). V was clipped by 6 bases and J by 6 bases; unmatched bases: 9. The CDR3 covers 15 residues. CDR3 in DNA: TGTGCCAGCAGGCGACGACAGGGGTCACATGAAAAACTGTTTTTT. It specifies CASRRRQGSHEKLFF.

The V gene is TRBV11-3, the J gene TRBJ2-7, with 12 bases that match TRBD2. Germline V CDR1 and CDR2: SGHNT, YENEEA. V gave up 1 base and J gave up 6 bases; unmatched junction bases: 1. The CDR3 totals 14 residues. The CDR3 coding sequence is TGTGCCAGCAGCTTAGTGGGACTAGCGGGCGAGCAGTACTTC. It is translated as CASSLVGLAGEQYF.

The chain carries TRBV10-3 and TRBJ2-1; 13 bases are shared with TRBD2. Per the germline V gene, CDR1 is ENHRY and CDR2 is SYGVKD. V was clipped by 8 bases and J by 6 bases; unmatched bases: 1. The CDR3 length is 13 residues. CDR3 bases: TGTGCCATCGGGACTAGCGGGACCAATGAGCAGTTCTTC. Its protein product is CAIGTSGTNEQFF.

This clonotype came up a few times. The genes are TRBV5-1 and TRBJ2-7; 13 bases map to TRBD2. The CDR3 runs to 17 residues. With 0 bases clipped from V and 0 bases from J, the junction kept 3 bases outside the gene matches. Germline CDR1 is SGHRS and CDR2 is YFSETQ. CDR3 sequence reads: CASSLALAGGSSYEQYF. The CDR3 DNA reads TGCGCCAGCAGCTTGGCACTAGCGGGGGGGAGCTCCTACGAGCAGTACTTC.

In this sample, this clonotype turned up many times. V is TRBV20-1 and J is TRBJ2-1; 12 bases are a match to TRBD1. V lost 0 bases, J lost 7 bases, and 4 bases stayed unmatched. This CDR3 is 15 amino acids long. Germline loops: CDR1 DFQATT, CDR2 SNEGSKA (reference sequence). CDR3 sequence: CSAREPGQGANEQFF. DNA for the CDR3: TGCAGTGCTAGAGAACCGGGACAGGGGGCGAATGAGCAGTTCTTC.

In this sample, this clonotype turned up many times. V is TRBV20-1 and J is TRBJ2-3; 11 bases fit TRBD2. Trimming took 4 bases from V and 2 from J; bases not matched to a gene: 2. Germline values: CDR1 DFQATT, CDR2 SNEGSKA (reference sequence). The CDR3 spans 14 residues. CDR3 in DNA: TGCAGTGCTAATAGCGGGAGGGTCACAGATACGCAGTATTTT. Protein sequence: CSANSGRVTDTQYF.

The rearrangement links TRBV7-3 to TRBJ1-4; the match to TRBD1 covers 7 bases. CDR1 is SGHTA and CDR2 is FQGTGA in the germline V gene. With V trimmed by 1 base and J by 5 bases, 4 bases remained unmatched. The length of the CDR3 is 15 residues. The CDR3 loop reads CASSLRGGVNEKLFF. CDR3 in DNA: TGTGCCAGCAGCTTAAGAGGGGGCGTGAATGAAAAACTGTTTTTT.

This clonotype was counted between two and nine times. J is TRBJ1-3 and V is TRBV20-1, with a possible D match to TRBD1 (6 bases). Trimming left V 4 bases short and J 0 bases short, with 16 bases between. The CDR3 loop spans 16 amino acids. Germline CDR1 is DFQATT and CDR2 is SNEGSKA (reference sequence). The CDR3 coding sequence is TGCAGTGCTATAGGTCGGGGGCCTTCCTCTGGAAACACCATATATTTT. Amino acids: CSAIGRGPSSGNTIYF.

This clonotype was recorded many times. In nucleotides, the CDR3 is TGTGCCAGCAGTTACTCGGGTCCCCCGATGTCTGGGGGGACCGGGGAGCTGTTTTTT. Protein sequence: CASSYSGPPMSGGTGELFF. The chain is built from TRBV6-5 and TRBJ2-2, with D tentatively TRBD2 (6 bases). This CDR3 region has 19 residues. CDR1 and CDR2 from the germline V gene are MNHEY and SVGAGI. V was clipped by 0 bases and J by 5 bases, with 22 bases between them.

This clonotype was detected once. A clone one base away is much larger, so this may be a read error. J is TRBJ2-5 and V is TRBV27, with 13 positions matching TRBD2. The DNA end lines up better with TRBJ2-1; the J call may be wrong. This CDR3 has 17 amino acids. Germline CDR1 is MNHEY and CDR2 is SMNVEV (reference sequence). In DNA form, the CDR3 reads TGTGCCAGCAGTTTCTCCGGACTAGCGGGAGTGGAAGAGACCCAGTTCTTC. This translates into CASSFSGLAGVEETQFF.